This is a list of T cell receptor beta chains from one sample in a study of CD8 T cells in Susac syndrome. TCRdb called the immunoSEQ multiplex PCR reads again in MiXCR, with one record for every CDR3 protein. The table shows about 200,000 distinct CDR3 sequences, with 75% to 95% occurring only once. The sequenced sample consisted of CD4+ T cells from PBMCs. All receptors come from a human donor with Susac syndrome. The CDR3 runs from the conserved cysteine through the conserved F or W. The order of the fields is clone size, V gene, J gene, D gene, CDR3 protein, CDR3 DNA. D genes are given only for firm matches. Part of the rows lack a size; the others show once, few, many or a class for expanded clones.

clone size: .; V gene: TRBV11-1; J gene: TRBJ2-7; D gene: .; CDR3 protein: CASSFPVGSASYEQYF; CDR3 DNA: TGTGCCAGCAGCTTTCCGGTGGGTAGCGCGTCCTACGAGCAGTACTTC
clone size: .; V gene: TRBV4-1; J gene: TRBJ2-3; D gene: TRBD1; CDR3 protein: CASSRDRSSGTQYF; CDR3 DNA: TGCGCCAGCAGCCGGGACAGGTCCTCGGGGACGCAGTATTTT
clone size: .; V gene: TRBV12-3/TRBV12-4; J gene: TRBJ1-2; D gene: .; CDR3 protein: CASSSAYHLVGPGGYTF; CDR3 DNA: TGTGCCAGCAGTTCCGCATACCACCTGGTGGGACCGGGTGGCTACACCTTC
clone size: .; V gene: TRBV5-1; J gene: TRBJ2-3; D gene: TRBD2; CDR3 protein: CASSLTSVGTDTQYF; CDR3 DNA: TGCGCCAGCAGCCTAACTAGCGTAGGCACAGATACGCAGTATTTT
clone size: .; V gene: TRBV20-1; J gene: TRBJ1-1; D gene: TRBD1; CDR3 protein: CSARQGAKSTEAFF; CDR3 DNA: TGCAGTGCTAGACAGGGGGCAAAGAGCACTGAAGCTTTCTTT
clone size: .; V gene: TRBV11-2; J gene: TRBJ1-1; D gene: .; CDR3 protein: CASRLVAEGRRRTEAFF; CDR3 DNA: TGTGCCAGCCGATTGGTGGCCGAGGGACGGCGAAGGACGGAAGCTTTCTTT
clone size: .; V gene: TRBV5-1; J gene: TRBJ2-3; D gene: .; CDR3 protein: CASSSTPTDTQYF; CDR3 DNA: TGCGCCAGCAGCTCGACCCCCACAGATACGCAGTATTTT
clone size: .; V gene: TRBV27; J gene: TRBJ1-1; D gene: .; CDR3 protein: CASSFLGSGDTEAFF; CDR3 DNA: TGTGCCAGCAGTTTCTTGGGCTCGGGGGACACTGAAGCTTTCTTT
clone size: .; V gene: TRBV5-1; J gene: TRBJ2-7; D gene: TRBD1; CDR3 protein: CASSLGGPGQIAYEQYF; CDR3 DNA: TGCGCCAGCAGCTTGGGAGGGCCGGGACAGATTGCCTACGAGCAGTACTTC
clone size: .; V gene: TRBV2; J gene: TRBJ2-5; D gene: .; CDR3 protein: CASKDYVGRYQETQYF; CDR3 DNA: TGTGCCAGCAAAGATTATGTGGGGCGCTACCAAGAGACCCAGTACTTC
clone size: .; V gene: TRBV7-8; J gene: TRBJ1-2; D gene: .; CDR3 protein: CASSLGGLAGDGYGYTF; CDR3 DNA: TGTGCCAGCAGCTTAGGGGGACTGGCGGGGGATGGCTATGGCTACACCTTC
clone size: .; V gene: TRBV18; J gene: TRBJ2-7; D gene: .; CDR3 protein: CASSPDWLYEQYF; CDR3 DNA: TGTGCCAGCTCACCGGACTGGCTTTACGAGCAGTACTTC
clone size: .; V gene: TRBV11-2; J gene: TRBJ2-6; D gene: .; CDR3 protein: CASSHPQGRMNSGANVLTF; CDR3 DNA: TGTGCCAGCAGCCACCCCCAGGGGCGGATGAACTCTGGGGCCAACGTCCTGACTTTC
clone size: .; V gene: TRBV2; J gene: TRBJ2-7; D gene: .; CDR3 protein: CASSVSRSGEQYF; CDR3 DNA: TGTGCCAGCAGTGTTTCCAGGTCCGGCGAGCAGTACTTC
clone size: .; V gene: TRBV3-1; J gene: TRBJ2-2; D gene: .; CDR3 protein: CASSQDPWSGELFF; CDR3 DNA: TGTGCCAGCAGCCAAGACCCTTGGTCCGGGGAGCTGTTTTTT
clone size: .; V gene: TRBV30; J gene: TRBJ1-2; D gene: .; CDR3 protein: CAWSLVTGYGYTF; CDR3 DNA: TGTGCCTGGAGCTTAGTGACAGGCTATGGCTACACCTTC
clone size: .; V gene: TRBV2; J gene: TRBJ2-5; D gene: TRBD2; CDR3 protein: CASRASGSDEETQYF; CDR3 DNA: TGTGCCAGCAGGGCTAGCGGGAGTGATGAAGAGACCCAGTACTTC
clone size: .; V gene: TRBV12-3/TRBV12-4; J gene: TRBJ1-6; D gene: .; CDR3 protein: CASSRNPGHINSPLHF; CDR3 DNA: TGTGCCAGCAGTCGCAATCCGGGACATATTAATTCACCCCTCCACTTT
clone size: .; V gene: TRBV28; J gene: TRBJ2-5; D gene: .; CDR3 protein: CASSPAPTGRKTQYF; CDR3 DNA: TGTGCCAGCAGTCCCGCCCCGACTGGCCGGAAAACCCAGTACTTC
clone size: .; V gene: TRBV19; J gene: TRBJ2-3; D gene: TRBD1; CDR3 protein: CASSIDGTESDTQYF; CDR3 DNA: TGTGCCAGTAGTATAGACGGGACAGAGTCAGATACGCAGTATTTT
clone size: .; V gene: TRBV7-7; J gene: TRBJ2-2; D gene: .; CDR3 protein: CASSLGRTGELFF; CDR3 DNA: TGTGCTAGCAGCTTAGGGCGTACCGGGGAGCTGTTTTTT
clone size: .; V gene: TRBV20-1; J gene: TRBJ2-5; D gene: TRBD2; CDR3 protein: CSAITSGGARETQYF; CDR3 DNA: TGCAGTGCTATCACTAGCGGGGGAGCGCGGGAGACCCAGTACTTC
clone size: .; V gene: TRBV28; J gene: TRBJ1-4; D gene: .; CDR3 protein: CASSLLGASEKLFF; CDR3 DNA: TGTGCCAGCAGTTTATTGGGGGCGAGTGAAAAACTGTTTTTT
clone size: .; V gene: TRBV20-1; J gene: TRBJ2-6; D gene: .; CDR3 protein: CSAKDPRGANVLTF; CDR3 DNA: TGCAGTGCCAAAGACCCGCGGGGGGCCAACGTCCTGACTTTC
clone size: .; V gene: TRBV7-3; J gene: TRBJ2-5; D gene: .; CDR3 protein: CASSLGQSETQYF; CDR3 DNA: TGTGCCAGCAGCTTAGGACAATCGGAGACCCAGTACTTC
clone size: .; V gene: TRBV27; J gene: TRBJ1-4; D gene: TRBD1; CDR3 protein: CASSLGQGRHEKLFF; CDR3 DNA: TGTGCCAGCAGTTTGGGACAGGGTCGGCATGAAAAACTGTTTTTT
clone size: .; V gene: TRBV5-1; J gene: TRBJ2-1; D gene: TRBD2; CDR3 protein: CASSSRPGLAGGNEQFF; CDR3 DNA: TGCGCCAGCAGCTCAAGACCGGGACTAGCGGGGGGAAATGAGCAGTTCTTC
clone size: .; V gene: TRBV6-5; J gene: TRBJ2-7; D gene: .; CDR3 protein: CASRATGSTYEQYF; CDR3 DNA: TGTGCCAGCAGAGCGACAGGCAGTACCTACGAGCAGTACTTC
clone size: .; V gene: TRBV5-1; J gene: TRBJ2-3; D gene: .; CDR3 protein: CASSSGADSTDTQYF; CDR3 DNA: TGCGCCAGCAGCTCCGGTGCGGATAGCACAGATACGCAGTATTTT
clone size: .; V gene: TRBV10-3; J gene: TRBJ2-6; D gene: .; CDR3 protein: CAISESSKGANVLTF; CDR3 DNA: TGTGCCATCAGTGAGTCGAGTAAAGGGGCCAACGTCCTGACTTTC
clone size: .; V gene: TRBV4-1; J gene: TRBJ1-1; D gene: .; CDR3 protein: CASSQQGGYTEAFF; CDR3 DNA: TGCGCCAGCAGCCAGCAGGGTGGGTACACTGAAGCTTTCTTT
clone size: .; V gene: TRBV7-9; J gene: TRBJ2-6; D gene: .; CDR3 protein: CASSLAYLSGANVLTF; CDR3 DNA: TGTGCCAGCAGCTTAGCCTACCTCTCTGGGGCCAACGTCCTGACTTTC
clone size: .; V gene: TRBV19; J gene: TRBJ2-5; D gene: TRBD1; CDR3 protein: CASSPRTGLIGTQYF; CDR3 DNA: TGTGCCAGTAGTCCACGGACAGGACTGATCGGGACCCAGTACTTC
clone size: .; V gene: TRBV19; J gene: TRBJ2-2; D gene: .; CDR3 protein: CASKGKNTGELFF; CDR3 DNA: TGTGCCAGTAAGGGCAAGAACACCGGGGAGCTGTTTTTT
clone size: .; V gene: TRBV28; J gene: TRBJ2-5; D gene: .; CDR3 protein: CASSGGEGQETQYF; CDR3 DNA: TGTGCCAGCAGTGGGGGGGAGGGACAGGAGACCCAGTACTTC
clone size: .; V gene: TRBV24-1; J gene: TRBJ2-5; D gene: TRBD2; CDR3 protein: CATSDGTSGRRETQYF; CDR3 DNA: TGTGCCACCAGTGATGGGACTAGCGGGAGGAGGGAGACCCAGTACTTC
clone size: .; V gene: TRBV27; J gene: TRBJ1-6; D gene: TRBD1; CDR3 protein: CASSLRQGATSSPLHF; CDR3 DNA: TGTGCCAGCAGTTTACGGCAGGGGGCAACAAGTTCACCCCTCCACTTT
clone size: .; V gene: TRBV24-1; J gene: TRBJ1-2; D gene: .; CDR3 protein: CATSDQGAAVYGYTF; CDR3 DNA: TGTGCCACCAGTGATCAGGGCGCCGCTGTCTATGGCTACACCTTC
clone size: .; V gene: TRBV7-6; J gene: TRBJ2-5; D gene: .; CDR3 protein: CASSLQGEETQYF; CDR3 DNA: TGTGCCAGCAGCTTACAGGGAGAAGAGACCCAGTACTTC
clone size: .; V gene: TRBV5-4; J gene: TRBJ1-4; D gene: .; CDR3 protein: CASSLYGYEKLFF; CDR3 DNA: TGTGCCAGCAGCTTGTATGGTTACGAAAAACTGTTTTTT
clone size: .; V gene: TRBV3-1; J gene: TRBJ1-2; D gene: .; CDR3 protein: CASSQGGTNGYTF; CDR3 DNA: TGTGCCAGCAGCCAAGGGGGAACCAATGGCTACACCTTC
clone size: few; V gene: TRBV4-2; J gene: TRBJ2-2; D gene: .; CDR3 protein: CASSQDGGFWAGELFF; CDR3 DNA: TGTGCCAGCAGCCAAGATGGGGGTTTCTGGGCCGGGGAGCTGTTTTTT
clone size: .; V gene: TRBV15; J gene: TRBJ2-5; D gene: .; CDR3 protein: CATSRDQGKETQYF; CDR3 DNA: TGTGCCACCAGCAGAGATCAGGGAAAAGAGACCCAGTACTTC
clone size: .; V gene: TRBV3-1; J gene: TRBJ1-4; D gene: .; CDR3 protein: CASSPYRLANEKLFF; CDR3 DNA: TGTGCCAGCAGCCCCTACCGGCTGGCTAATGAAAAACTGTTTTTT
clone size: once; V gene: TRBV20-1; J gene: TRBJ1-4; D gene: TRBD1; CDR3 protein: CSARGTGNEKLFF; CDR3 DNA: TGCAGTGCTAGAGGGACAGGGAACGAAAAACTGTTTTTT
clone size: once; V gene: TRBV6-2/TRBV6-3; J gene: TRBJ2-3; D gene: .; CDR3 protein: CASSLVSITDTQYF; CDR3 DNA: TGTGCCAGCAGTTTAGTGTCTATAACAGATACGCAGTATTTT
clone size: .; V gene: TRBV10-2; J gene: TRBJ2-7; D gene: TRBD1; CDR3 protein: CASSEIQGVSYEQYF; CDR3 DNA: TGCGCCAGCAGTGAGATTCAGGGGGTCTCCTACGAGCAGTACTTC
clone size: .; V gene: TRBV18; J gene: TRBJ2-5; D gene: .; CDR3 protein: CASSQATGLGETQYF; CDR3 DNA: TGTGCCAGCTCACAAGCGACAGGTTTGGGAGAGACCCAGTACTTC
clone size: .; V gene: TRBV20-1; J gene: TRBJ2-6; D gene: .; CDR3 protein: CSARGPIISGANVLTF; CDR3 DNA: TGCAGTGCTAGAGGCCCCATCATCTCTGGGGCCAACGTCCTGACTTTC
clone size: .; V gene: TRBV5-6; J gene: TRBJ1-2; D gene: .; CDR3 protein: CASSLDSLYYGYTF; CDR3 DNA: TGTGCCAGCAGCCTGGATAGCCTGTACTATGGCTACACCTTC
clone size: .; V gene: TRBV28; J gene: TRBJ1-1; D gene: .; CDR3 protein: CAILDGGLSEAFF; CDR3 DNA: TGTGCCATCCTAGACGGTGGACTGTCTGAAGCTTTCTTT
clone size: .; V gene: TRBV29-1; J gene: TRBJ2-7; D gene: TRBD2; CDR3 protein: CSVGTSGSDEQYF; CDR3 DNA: TGCAGCGTGGGGACTAGCGGGAGCGACGAGCAGTACTTC
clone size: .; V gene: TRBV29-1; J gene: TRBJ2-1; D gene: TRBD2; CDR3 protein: CSVEPRLASTNEQFF; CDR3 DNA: TGCAGCGTTGAACCCCGACTAGCGAGTACAAATGAGCAGTTCTTC
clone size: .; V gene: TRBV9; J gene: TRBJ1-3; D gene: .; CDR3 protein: CASSVGAGVSTGNTIYF; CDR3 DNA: TGTGCCAGCAGCGTAGGAGCAGGGGTTTCGACTGGAAACACCATATATTTT
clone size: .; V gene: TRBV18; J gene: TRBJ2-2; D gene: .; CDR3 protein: CASSPNSGENTGELFF; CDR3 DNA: TGTGCCAGCTCACCAAATTCTGGGGAGAACACCGGGGAGCTGTTTTTT
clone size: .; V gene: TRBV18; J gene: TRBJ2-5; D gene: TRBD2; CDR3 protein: CASSTLAEQETQYF; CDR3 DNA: TGTGCCAGCTCAACGCTAGCGGAACAAGAGACCCAGTACTTC
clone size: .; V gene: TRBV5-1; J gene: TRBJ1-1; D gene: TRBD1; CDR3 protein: CASRDRVSTEAFF; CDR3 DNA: TGCGCCAGCAGGGACAGGGTGAGCACTGAAGCTTTCTTT
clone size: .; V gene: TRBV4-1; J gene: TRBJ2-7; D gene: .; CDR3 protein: CASSLDGYSYEQYF; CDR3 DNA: TGCGCCAGCAGCCTCGACGGCTACTCCTACGAGCAGTACTTC
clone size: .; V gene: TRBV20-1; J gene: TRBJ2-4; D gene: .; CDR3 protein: CSANDILAKNIQYF; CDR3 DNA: TGCAGTGCTAATGACATATTAGCCAAAAACATTCAGTACTTC